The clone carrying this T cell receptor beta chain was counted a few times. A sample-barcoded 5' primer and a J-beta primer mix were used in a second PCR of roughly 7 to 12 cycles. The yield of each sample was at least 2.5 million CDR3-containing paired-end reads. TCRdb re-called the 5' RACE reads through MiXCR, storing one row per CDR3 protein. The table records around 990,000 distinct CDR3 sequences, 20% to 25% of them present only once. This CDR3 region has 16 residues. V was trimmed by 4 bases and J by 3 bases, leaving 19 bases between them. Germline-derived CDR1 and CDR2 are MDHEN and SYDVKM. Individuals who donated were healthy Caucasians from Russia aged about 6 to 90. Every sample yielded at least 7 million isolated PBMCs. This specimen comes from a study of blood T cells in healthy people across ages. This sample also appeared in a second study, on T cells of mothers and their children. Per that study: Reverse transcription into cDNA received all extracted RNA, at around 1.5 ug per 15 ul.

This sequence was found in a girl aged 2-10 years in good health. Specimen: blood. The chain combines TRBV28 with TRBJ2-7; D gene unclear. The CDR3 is CASSSTPMGYLYEQYF. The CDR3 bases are TGTGCCAGCAGTTCAACCCCCATGGGGTACCTCTACGAGCAGTACTTC.